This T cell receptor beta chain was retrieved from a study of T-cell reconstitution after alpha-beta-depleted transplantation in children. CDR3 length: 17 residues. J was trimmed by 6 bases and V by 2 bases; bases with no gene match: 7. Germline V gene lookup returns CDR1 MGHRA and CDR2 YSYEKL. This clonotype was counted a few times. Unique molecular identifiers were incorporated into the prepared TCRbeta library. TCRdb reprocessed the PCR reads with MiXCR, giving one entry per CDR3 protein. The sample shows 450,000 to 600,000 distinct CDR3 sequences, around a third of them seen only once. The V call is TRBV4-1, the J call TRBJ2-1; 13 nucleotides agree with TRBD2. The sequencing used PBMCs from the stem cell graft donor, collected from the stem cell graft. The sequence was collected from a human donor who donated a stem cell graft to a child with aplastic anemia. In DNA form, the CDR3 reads TGCGCCAGCAGCCAAATCGGGACTAGCGGGATTATCAATGAGCAGTTCTTC. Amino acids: CASSQIGTSGIINEQFF.